Reported below is one T cell receptor beta chain. Its antigen is unknown. A sample-barcoded 5' primer and a J-beta primer mix were used in a second PCR of about 6 to 12 cycles. TCRdb re-derived calls from the 5' RACE reads in MiXCR, one entry per CDR3 protein. Of hundreds of thousands of distinct CDR3 sequences in the sample, less than 60% were seen once. These data come from a study of blood T cells in healthy people across ages. Study findings and constraints: The donors' CMV status was not determined, possibly confounding changes in expanded clonotypes. Investigators viewed diversity estimates from one million T cells as underestimates, the study reported.

Trimming took 3 bases from V and 1 from J; bases not matched to a gene: 3. Germline lookup yields CDR1 SGHTA and CDR2 FQGNSA. This CDR3 contains 15 residues. Extraction yielded at least 5 micrograms of total RNA per sample. Sequencing used blood. This TCR was sampled from a man aged 80 or over in good health. This chain uses TRBV7-2 with TRBJ2-3; TRBD2 agrees at 8 bases. The CDR3 bases are TGTGCCAGCAGCTTTCGGGGGGGTCGCACAGATACGCAGTATTTT. It codes for CASSFRGGRTDTQYF.